This TCR beta chain comes out of a study of blood T cells in healthy people across ages. Then a second PCR, running about 6 to 11 cycles, was carried out with a sample-barcoded 5' primer and a J-beta primer mix. TCRdb independently ran MiXCR on the 5' RACE reads; one entry per CDR3 protein. The table records hundreds of thousands of distinct CDR3 sequences, under 25% of them present only once. CDR1 is DFQATT, CDR2 SNEGSKA, per germline (reference sequence). This CDR3 has 13 residues. The sequenced sample consisted of blood. The chain uses TRBV20-1 and TRBJ2-1, with 7 bases identical to TRBD2. The DNA end is a closer match to TRBJ2-5, so the J assignment may be wrong. The origin of this receptor is a man aged 65-85 years in good health. CDR3 DNA sequence: TGCAGTGCTGTCTCTTCGCGGGGGGAGACCCAGTACTTC. It encodes CSAVSSRGETQYF.